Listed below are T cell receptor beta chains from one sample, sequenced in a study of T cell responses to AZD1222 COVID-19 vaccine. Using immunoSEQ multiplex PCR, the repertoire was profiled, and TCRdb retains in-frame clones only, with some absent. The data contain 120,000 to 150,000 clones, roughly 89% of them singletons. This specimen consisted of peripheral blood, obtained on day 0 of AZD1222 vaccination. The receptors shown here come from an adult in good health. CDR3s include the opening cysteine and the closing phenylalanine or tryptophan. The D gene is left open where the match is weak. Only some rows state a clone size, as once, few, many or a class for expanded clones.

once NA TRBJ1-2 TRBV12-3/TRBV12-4 CASSRTGSHGYTF TGTGCCAGCAGCCGCACAGGGTCCCATGGCTACACCTTC
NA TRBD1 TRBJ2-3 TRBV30 CAWNDRGHTDTQYF TGTGCCTGGAACGACAGGGGACACACAGATACGCAGTATTTT
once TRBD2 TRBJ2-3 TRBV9 CASSVKTSGRTDTQYF TGTGCCAGCAGCGTTAAGACTAGCGGGCGCACAGATACGCAGTATTTT
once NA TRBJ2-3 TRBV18 CASRRMAGTDTQYF TGTGCCAGCCGCCGTATGGCGGGCACAGATACGCAGTATTTT
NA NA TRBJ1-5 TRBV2 CASQGNTDNQPQHF TGTGCCAGCCAGGGGAACACCGACAATCAGCCCCAGCATTTT
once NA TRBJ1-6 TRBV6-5 CASSYSVRGSDSPLHF TGTGCCAGCAGTTACTCTGTCAGAGGATCAGATTCACCCCTCCACTTT
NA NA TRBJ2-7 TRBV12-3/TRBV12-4 CASSPVGSYEQYF TGTGCCAGCAGCCCGGTTGGCTCCTACGAGCAGTACTTC
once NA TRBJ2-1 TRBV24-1 CATSDYPRYEQFF TGTGCCACCAGTGATTACCCTAGGTATGAGCAGTTCTTC
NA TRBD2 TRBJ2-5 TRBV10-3 CAISDPGLAGSQTQYF TGTGCCATCAGTGACCCGGGACTAGCGGGAAGCCAGACCCAGTACTTC
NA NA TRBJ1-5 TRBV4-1 CASSPLGGEGNQPQHF TGCGCCAGCAGCCCCCTGGGCGGGGAGGGCAATCAGCCCCAGCATTTT
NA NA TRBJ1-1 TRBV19 CASSIWRRGMNTEAFF TGTGCCAGTAGTATTTGGAGGAGGGGGATGAACACTGAAGCTTTCTTT
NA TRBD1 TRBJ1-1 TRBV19 CASSRQGNTEAFF TGTGCCAGTAGCAGACAGGGAAACACTGAAGCTTTCTTT
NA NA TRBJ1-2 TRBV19 CASSIWGANYGYTF TGTGCCAGTAGTATTTGGGGGGCGAACTATGGCTACACCTTC
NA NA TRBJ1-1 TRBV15 CATRSGMNTEAFF TGTGCCACCAGGTCGGGAATGAACACTGAAGCTTTCTTT
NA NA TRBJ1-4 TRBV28 CASSFSLATNEKLFF TGTGCCAGCAGTTTCTCCCTAGCAACTAATGAAAAACTGTTTTTT
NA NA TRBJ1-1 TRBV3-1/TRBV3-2 CASSRLNTEAFF TGTGCCAGCAGCCGTTTGAACACTGAAGCTTTCTTT
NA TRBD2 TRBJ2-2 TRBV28 CASKTSGRGAGELFF TGTGCCAGCAAAACTAGCGGGAGAGGGGCCGGGGAGCTGTTTTTT
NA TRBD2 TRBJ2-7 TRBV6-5 CASIPRGLAYEQYF TGTGCCAGCATTCCGCGGGGACTAGCGTACGAGCAGTACTTC
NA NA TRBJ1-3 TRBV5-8 CASSLAPILSGNTIYF TGTGCCAGCAGCTTGGCTCCGATTCTCTCTGGAAACACCATATATTTT
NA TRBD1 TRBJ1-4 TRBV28 CATATGIEKLFF TGTGCCACCGCGACAGGGATCGAAAAACTGTTTTTT
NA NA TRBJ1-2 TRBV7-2 CASSKDRLYGYTF TGTGCCAGCAGCAAGGACCGGCTCTATGGCTACACCTTC
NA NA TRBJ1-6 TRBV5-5 CASSQGSTGRGSPLHF TGTGCCAGCAGCCAAGGGTCCACAGGGCGAGGTTCACCCCTCCACTTT
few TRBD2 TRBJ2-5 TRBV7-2 CASSAGPGGSRETQYF TGTGCCAGCAGCGCAGGGCCCGGGGGGAGTCGAGAGACCCAGTACTTC
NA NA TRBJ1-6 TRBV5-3 CARSRWGIVLRNSPLHF TGTGCCAGATCGAGGTGGGGGATAGTTTTGCGGAATTCACCCCTCCACTTT
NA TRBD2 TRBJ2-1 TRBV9 CASSPTGREGYNEQFF TGTGCCAGCAGCCCTACGGGGCGGGAGGGCTACAATGAGCAGTTCTTC
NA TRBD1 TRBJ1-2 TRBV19 CASSDRVEGYTF TGTGCCAGTTCGGACAGGGTCGAAGGCTACACCTTC
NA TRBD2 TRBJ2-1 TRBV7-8 CASSRAGGLNNEQFF TGTGCCAGCAGCCGAGCGGGAGGGCTCAACAATGAGCAGTTCTTC
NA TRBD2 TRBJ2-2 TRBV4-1 CASSPEGTSGRGTGELFF TGCGCCAGCAGCCCGGAGGGGACTAGCGGGAGGGGCACCGGGGAGCTGTTTTTT
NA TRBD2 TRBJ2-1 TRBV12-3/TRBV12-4 CASSLNSGRVF TGTGCCAGCAGTTTAAATAGCGGGAGGGTCTTC
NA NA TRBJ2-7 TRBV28 CASSRFGLAYEQYF TGTGCCAGCAGTCGGTTCGGGCTAGCCTACGAGCAGTACTTC
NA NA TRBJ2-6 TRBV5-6 CASSATGTHISGANVLTF TGTGCCAGCAGCGCTACCGGGACGCACATCTCTGGGGCCAACGTCCTGACTTTC
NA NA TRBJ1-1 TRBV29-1 CSVDSLMNTEAFF TGCAGCGTTGATTCACTGATGAACACTGAAGCTTTCTTT